What follows describes a single T cell receptor (beta chain). The target of this receptor is not known. There are no base qualities to consult, and no much larger clone falls within one base. V is pruned by 4 bases and J by 3 bases, leaving 6 bases of the junction without a gene match. The germline V gene specifies SGHDN as CDR1 and FVKESK as CDR2. CDR3 length: 15 amino acids, cysteine to phenylalanine. Here the CDR3 DNA is all that survives: 45 bases in frame from base 1. The donors were healthy, HIV-negative adults with no recently reported acute infections or vaccinations. Only Caucasian adults living in Nashville, Tennessee, USA were represented among the donors. CD4+ T cells were enriched by magnetic negative selection, after which naive cells were positively selected on CD45RA and the negative fraction was taken as the memory subset. After blood collection by leukapheresis, PBMCs were isolated using Ficoll-Histopaque density gradient centrifugation and then cryopreserved in the vapor phase of liquid nitrogen. Analytical flow cytometry was used to check the purity and quantity of each magnetically sorted T cell population. Genomic DNA was isolated from each sorted fraction and quantified by UV absorbance on a Nanodrop 2000c.

This specimen belongs to a study of shared clonotypes between healthy human individuals (TCRdb year 2020). As for the study more broadly: A few men and two women, aged 18 to 49 years, made up the cohort. Between about 0.94 and 8.9 billion PBMCs per donor were obtained by leukapheresis. Different laboratories and diverse techniques were used to prepare libraries and sequence TCR repertoires, to increase sequencing depth and limit assay-specific biases. For each donor, CD4 naive and CD4 memory were each given three plates, CD8 naive was given two plates, and CD8 memory was given one plate. To estimate repertoire size and how much clonotype sharing occurs between individuals, the study deeply sequenced the blood TCR repertoires of five healthy adults. What the work shows at the level of the full study, not this receptor alone: Naive subsets generally had larger estimated clonotype richness than memory subsets. Only blood was sampled, and tissue TCR repertoires likely differ from those in blood. Based on pairwise subsampling, the degree of clonotype sharing among donors was expected to be affected by sequencing depth. Because the study included only a small number of donors, the genetic and exposure-history diversity represented was limited. Roughly 5% of naive CD4, 3.5% of naive CD8, around 2.3% of memory CD4, and 0.35% to 0.4% of memory CD8 clonotypes were shared across several donors. Compared with non-shared clonotypes, the clonotypes found in all four sorted-subset donors had higher generation probabilities. Incomplete sequencing was indicated by rarefaction of sorted-subset datasets, despite the large sequencing depth.

Using the deep immunoSEQ assay, multiplex PCR amplified TCR CDR3 regions from genomic DNA. Extracted genomic DNA from each cell subset was distributed evenly across all wells of several immunoSEQ 96-well plates, and each plate was treated as a replicate. Each replicate PCR for sorted subsets received about 200 ng genomic DNA, equal to tens of thousands of T cell genomes. The purified libraries were quantified using a Qubit 3.0 fluorometer, sized with a Bioanalyzer 2100, and then quantified again using the KAPA Library Quantification kit. A separate single-read 150-cycle Illumina NextSeq 550 flow cell was used to sequence each immunoSEQ 96-well plate. From the authors' description of their analysis: Because only junctional sequences without quality scores were contained in the immunoSEQ output, filtering matching that applied to full-length reads could not be performed. To assign V/J genes and CDR3, sequences were annotated using PyIR, a Python wrapper for IgBLAST v1.9, with IMGT germline references. Reads were removed for weak V/J assignments (E-value above 1e-6), missing CDR3, stop codons, out-of-frame junctions, or ambiguous translated residues. V3J clonotypes were defined as sequences sharing the same inferred V gene, J gene, and CDR3 amino acid sequence. Percentage overlap between repertoires was calculated by dividing the number of shared unique clonotypes by the size of the smaller repertoire. RTK rarefaction, the Chao1 estimator, and Recon v2.1 estimates of unobserved clonotypes were used to assess repertoire richness. Generation probabilities were computed with OLGA for all TCRbeta clonotypes obtained by the gDNA method from several donors. The table was pulled from immuneACCESS by TCRdb, which kept in-frame rearrangements only. Such tables lose some clones; where checked, under half of the loss comes from unresolved V genes, and the rest has no known cause. V and J calls plus clone size are reproduced from that table; the DNA served to infer D and trimming. This sample holds around 700,000 clones; approximately 73% were observed only once. Roughly 2% of the sample is in the top ten clones.

This sequence uses TRBV14 and TRBJ2-7; 10 bases in the junction line up with TRBD1. This receptor was taken from a woman in her 30s in good health. What was sequenced was memory CD4+ T cells sorted from blood. The cell subset or site label, as the study defines it: CD45RA-negative fraction. Here the CDR3 is given as CASSRMGQGIYEQYF. The sequence in DNA is TGTGCCAGCAGCCGAATGGGACAGGGGATCTACGAGCAGTACTTC.